This TCR beta chain was captured by sequencing in a study of OX40 agonist ivuxolimab in advanced cancers. Broader study findings: More expanded clones were seen, on average, in CD8+ T cells than in CD4+. Compared with others, partial responders at 0.1-3.0 mg/kg displayed clonal expansion among the lowest.

The assay was immunoSEQ multiplex PCR, and TCRdb's table has in-frame clones only and misses some. The top ten hold over 2.5% of the sample, which has some 80,000 clones, about 90% seen once. Per the germline V gene, CDR1 is SGHVS and CDR2 is FNYEAQ. CDR3 length: 16 residues. Trimming left V 3 bases short and J 3 bases short, with 17 bases between. This clone occurred once. As yet, its antigen is unknown. The rearrangement links TRBV7-6 to TRBJ1-1, with D maybe TRBD1 (6 bases). The source was CD4+ or CD8+ T cells sorted from blood, collected in a trial of the OX40 agonist ivuxolimab. This TCR was sampled from an adult with an advanced solid tumor such as melanoma, head and neck, liver or kidney cancer. The chain's CDR3 is CASSLGQGLGDTEAFF. As DNA, the CDR3 is TGTGCCAGCAGCTTGGGTCAGGGGTTGGGGGACACTGAAGCTTTCTTT.